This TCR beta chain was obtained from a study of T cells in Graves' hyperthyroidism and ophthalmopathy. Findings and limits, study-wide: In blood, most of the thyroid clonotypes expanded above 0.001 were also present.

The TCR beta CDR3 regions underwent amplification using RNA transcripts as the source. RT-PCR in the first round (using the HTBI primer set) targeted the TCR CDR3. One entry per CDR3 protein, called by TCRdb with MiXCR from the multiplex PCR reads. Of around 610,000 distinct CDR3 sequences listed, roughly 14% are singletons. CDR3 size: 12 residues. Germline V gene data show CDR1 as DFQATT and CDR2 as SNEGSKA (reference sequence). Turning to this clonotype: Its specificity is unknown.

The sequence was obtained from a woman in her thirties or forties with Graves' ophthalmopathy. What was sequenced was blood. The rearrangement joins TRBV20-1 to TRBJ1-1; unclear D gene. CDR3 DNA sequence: TGCAGGACCCTCGCGGGCGATTCTGAAGCTTTCTTT. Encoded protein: CRTLAGDSEAFF.